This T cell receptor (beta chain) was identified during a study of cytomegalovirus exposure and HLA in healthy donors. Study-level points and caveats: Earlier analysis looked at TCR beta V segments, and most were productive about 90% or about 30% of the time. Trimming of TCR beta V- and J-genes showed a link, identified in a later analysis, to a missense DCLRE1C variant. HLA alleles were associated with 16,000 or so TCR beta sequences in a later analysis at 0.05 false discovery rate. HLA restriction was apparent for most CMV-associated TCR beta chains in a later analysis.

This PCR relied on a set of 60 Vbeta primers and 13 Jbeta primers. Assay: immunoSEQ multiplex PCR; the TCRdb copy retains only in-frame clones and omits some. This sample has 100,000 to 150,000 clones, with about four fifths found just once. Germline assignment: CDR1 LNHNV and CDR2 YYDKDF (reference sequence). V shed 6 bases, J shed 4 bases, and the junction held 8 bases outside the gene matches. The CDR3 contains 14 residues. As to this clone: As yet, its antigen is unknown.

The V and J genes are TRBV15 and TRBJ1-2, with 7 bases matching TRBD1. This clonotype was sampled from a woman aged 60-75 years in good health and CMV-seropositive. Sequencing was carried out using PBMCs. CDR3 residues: CATRGRGVGYGYTF. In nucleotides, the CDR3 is TGTGCCACCAGAGGCAGGGGGGTCGGCTATGGCTACACCTTC.